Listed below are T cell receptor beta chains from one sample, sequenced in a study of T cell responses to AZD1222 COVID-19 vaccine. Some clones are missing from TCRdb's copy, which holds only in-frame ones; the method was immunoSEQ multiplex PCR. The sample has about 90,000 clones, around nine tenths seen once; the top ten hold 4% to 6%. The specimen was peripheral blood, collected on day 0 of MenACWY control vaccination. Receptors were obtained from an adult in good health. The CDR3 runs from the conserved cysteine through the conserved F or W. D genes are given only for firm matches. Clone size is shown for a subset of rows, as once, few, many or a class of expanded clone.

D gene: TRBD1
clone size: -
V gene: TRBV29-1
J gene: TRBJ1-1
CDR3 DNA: TGCAGCGTTGAGCAGGGGGCGCCGGGCACTGAAGCTTTCTTT
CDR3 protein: CSVEQGAPGTEAFF

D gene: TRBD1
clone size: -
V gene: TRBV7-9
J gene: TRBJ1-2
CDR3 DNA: TGTGCCAGCAGCTTAGGAGGGACAGGGTATCTTGGCTACACCTTC
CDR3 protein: CASSLGGTGYLGYTF

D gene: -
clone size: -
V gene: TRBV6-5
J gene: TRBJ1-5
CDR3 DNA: TGTGCCAGCAGTCCCACAGGTTATAGCAATCAGCCCCAGCATTTT
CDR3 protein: CASSPTGYSNQPQHF

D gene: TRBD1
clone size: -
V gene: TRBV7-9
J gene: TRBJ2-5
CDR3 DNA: TGTGCCAGCAGGACAGGGGTCTTCCAAGAGACCCAGTACTTC
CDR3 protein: CASRTGVFQETQYF

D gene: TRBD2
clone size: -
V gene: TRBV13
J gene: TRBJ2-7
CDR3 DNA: TGTGCCAGCAGCTCGCACCTCCTAACTAGCGGGGGGGCCTACGAGCAGTACTTC
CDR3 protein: CASSSHLLTSGGAYEQYF

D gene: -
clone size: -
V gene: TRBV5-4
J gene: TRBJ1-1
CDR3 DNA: TGTGCCAGCAGCTTTGACCGTCAAGCTTTCTTT
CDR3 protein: CASSFDRQAFF

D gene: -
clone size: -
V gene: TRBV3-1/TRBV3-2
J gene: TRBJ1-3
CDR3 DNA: TGTGCCAGCAGACATAACGGGGCAGGGGAACTCGGAAACACCATATATTTT
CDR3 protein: CASRHNGAGELGNTIYF

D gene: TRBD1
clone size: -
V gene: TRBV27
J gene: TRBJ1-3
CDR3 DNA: TGTGCCAGCAGTTACCCGACAGGGCCTAAGACTCACTCTGGAAACACCATATATTTT
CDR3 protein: CASSYPTGPKTHSGNTIYF

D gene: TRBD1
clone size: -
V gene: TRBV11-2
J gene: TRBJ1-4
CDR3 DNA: TGTGCCAGCAGCACCCGGACAGGGCTTGCAACTAATGAAAAACTGTTTTTT
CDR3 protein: CASSTRTGLATNEKLFF

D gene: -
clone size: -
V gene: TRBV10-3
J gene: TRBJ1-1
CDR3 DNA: TGTGCCATCAGTGAGTCGAGGGGGATGAACACTGAAGCTTTCTTT
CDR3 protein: CAISESRGMNTEAFF

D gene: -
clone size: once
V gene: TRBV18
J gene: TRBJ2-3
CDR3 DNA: TGTGCCAGCTCACCACGGGACTCCTCTTCTAGCACAGATACGCAGTATTTT
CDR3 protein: CASSPRDSSSSTDTQYF

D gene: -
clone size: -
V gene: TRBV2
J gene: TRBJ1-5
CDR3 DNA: TGTGCCAGCAGTTCGGAGCGGGAGCAGCCCCAGCATTTT
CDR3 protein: CASSSEREQPQHF

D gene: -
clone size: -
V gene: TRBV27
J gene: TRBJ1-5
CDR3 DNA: TGTGCCAGCAGTTTGGAGGGCGGCAATCAGCCCCAGCATTTT
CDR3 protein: CASSLEGGNQPQHF

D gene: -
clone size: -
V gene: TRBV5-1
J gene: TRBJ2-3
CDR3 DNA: TGCGCCAGCAGCTTGTCTGGCGGCACAGATACGCAGTATTTT
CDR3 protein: CASSLSGGTDTQYF

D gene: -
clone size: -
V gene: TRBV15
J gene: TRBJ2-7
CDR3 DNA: TGTGCCACCAGCAGAGTGGGCGGATACGAGCAGTACTTC
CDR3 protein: CATSRVGGYEQYF

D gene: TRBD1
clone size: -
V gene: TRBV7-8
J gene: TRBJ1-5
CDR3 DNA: TGTGCCAGCAGCCCACTTGGGGACAGGGGAGTCCCCCAGCATTTT
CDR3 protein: CASSPLGDRGVPQHF

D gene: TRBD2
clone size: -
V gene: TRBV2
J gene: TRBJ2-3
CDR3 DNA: TGTGCCAGCAGAGCTCGCGCGGGAGGAGTAGATACGCAGTATTTT
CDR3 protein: CASRARAGGVDTQYF

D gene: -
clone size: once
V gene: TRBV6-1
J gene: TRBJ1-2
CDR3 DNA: TGTGCCAGCAGTGAAACCCCGAGGGGCTTTGACGGCTACACCTTC
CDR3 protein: CASSETPRGFDGYTF